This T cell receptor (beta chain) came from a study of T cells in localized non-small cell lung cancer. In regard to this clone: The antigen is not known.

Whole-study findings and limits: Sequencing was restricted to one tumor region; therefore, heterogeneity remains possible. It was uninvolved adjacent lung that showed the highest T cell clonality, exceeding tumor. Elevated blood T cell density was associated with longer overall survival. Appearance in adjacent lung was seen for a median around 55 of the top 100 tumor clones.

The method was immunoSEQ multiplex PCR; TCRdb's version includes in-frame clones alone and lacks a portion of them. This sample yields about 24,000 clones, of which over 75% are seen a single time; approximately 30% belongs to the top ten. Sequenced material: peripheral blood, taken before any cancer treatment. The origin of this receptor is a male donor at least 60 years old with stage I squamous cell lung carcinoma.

CDR3 amino acids: CASRLAGENTGELFF. The CDR3 region has the DNA TGCGCCAGCAGGTTAGCGGGAGAGAACACCGGGGAGCTGTTTTTT. The chain links TRBV5-1 to TRBJ2-2, with 9 bases identical to TRBD2. Germline CDR1 reads SGHRS; CDR2 reads YFSETQ. After removal of 5 bases from V and 1 base from J, the junction contained 3 bases not matched to a gene. CDR3 size: 15 residues.